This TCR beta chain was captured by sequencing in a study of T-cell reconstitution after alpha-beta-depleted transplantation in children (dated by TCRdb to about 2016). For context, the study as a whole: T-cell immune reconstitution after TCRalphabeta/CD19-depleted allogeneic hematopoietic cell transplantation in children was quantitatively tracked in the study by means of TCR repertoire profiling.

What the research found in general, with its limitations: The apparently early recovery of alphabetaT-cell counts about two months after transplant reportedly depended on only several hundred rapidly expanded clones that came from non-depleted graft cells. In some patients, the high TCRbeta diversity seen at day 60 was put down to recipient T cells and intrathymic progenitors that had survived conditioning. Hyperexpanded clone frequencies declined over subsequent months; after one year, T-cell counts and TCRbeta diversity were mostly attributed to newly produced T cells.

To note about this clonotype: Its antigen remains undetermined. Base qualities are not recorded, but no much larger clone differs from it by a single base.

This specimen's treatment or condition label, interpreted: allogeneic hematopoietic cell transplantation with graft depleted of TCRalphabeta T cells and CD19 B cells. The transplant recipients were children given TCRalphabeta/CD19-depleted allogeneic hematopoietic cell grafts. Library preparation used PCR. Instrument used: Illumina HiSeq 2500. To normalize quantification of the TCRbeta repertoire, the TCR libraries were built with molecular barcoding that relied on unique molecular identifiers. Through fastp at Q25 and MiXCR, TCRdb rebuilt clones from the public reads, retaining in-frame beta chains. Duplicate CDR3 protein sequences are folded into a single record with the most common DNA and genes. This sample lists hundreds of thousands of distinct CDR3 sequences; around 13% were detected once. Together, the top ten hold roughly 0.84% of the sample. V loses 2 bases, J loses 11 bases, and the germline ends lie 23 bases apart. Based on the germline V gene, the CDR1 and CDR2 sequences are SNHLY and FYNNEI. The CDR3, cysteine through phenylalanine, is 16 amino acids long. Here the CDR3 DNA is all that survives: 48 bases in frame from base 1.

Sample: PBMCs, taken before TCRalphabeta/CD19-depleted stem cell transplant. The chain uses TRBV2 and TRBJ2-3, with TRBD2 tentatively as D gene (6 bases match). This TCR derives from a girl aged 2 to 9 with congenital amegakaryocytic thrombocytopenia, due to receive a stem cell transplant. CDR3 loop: CASSEPREEGQGGQYF. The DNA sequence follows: TGTGCCAGCAGTGAACCTAGAGAAGAGGGCCAGGGAGGGCAGTATTTT.